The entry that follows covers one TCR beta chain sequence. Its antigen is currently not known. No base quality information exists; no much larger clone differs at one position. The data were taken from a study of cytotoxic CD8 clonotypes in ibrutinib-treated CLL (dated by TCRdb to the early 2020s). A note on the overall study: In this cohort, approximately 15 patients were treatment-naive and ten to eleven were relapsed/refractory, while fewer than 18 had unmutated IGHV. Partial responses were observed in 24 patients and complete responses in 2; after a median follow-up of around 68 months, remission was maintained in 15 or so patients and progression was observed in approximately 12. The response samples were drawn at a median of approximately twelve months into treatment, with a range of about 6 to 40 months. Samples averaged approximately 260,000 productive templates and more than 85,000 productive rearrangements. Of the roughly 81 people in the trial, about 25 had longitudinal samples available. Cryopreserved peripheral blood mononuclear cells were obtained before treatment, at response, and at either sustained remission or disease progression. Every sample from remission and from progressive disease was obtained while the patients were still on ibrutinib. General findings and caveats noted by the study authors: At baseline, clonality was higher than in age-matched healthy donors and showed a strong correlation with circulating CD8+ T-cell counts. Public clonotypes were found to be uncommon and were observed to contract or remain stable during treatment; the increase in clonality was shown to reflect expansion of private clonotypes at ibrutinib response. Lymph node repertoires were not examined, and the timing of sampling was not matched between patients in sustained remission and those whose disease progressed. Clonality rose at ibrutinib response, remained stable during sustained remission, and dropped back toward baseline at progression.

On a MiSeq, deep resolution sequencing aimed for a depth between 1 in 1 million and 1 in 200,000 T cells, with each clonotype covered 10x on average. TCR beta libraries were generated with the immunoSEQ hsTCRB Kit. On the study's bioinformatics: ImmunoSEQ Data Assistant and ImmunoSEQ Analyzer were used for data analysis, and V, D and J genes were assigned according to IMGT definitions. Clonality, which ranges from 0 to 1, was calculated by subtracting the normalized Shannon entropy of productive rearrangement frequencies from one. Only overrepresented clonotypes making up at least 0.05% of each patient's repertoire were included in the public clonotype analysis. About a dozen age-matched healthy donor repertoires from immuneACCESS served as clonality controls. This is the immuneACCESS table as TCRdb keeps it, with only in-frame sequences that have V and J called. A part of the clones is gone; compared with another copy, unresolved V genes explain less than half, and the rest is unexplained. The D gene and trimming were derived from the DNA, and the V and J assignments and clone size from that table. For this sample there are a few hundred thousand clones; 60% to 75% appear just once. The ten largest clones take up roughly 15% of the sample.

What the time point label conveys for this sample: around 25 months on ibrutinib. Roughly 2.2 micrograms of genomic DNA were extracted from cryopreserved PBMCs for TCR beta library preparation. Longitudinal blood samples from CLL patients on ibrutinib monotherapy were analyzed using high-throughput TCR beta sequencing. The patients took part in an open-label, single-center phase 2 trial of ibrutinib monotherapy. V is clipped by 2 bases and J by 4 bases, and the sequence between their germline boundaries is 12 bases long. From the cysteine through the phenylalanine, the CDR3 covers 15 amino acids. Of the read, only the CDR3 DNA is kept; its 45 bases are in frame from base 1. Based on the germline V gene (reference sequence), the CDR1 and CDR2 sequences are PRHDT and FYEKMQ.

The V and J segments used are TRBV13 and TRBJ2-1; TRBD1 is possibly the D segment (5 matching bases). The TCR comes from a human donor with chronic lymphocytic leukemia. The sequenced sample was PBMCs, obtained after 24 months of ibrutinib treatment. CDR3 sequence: CASSLTRTQYNEQFF. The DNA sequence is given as TGTGCCAGCAGCTTAACCCGGACACAGTACAATGAGCAGTTCTTC.